The rows below give T cell receptor beta chains drawn from one sample of a study of blood T cell repertoires in COVID-19. Some clones are missing from TCRdb's copy, which holds only in-frame ones; the method was immunoSEQ multiplex PCR. The sample shows under 300,000 clones, 80% to 90% of them seen only once. Sequencing was carried out using peripheral blood. Receptors were obtained from a woman aged 65 to 85 with acute or convalescent COVID-19. CDR3s include the opening cysteine and the closing phenylalanine or tryptophan. A D gene is named only where the DNA matches it firmly. Only part of the rows carry a size: once, few, many, or a class if the clone is expanded.

TRBJ2-1,NA,TRBD1,TRBV14,CASSRRRTGEGSEQFF,TGTGCCAGCAGCCGAAGGCGGACAGGGGAGGGGAGTGAGCAGTTCTTC
TRBJ2-3,once,NA,TRBV5-1,CASSLARPGTDTQYF,TGCGCCAGCAGCTTGGCCAGGCCAGGGACAGATACGCAGTATTTT
TRBJ1-6,NA,TRBD1,TRBV5-8,CASSLDRGQSPLHF,TGTGCCAGCAGCTTGGACAGGGGGCAATCACCCCTCCACTTT
TRBJ1-2,once,TRBD1,TRBV12-5,CASALDRGYGYTF,TGTGCTAGTGCCCTCGACAGGGGCTATGGCTACACCTTC
TRBJ1-2,NA,NA,TRBV27,CASSLSSSGGAGGYTF,TGTGCCAGCAGTTTATCGTCCTCCGGGGGGGCAGGAGGCTACACCTTC
TRBJ1-1,once,NA,TRBV6-5,CASSYSQANTEAFF,TGTGCCAGCAGTTACTCCCAAGCGAACACTGAAGCTTTCTTT
TRBJ1-5,NA,NA,TRBV5-8,CASSLGAQPQHF,TGTGCCAGCAGCTTGGGGGCCCAGCCCCAGCATTTT
TRBJ2-1,NA,TRBD2,TRBV3-1/TRBV3-2,CASSSLLTSGEVAEQFF,TGTGCCAGCAGCTCCTTACTCACTAGCGGGGAGGTTGCGGAGCAGTTCTTC
TRBJ2-1,NA,NA,TRBV6-5,CASSYNRVNDEQFF,TGTGCCAGCAGTTATAACAGGGTAAACGATGAGCAGTTCTTC
TRBJ1-1,NA,NA,TRBV15,CATGAHTANTEAFF,TGTGCCACCGGGGCCCACACGGCGAACACTGAAGCTTTCTTT
TRBJ1-1,NA,NA,TRBV2,CASSETGVGNTEAFF,TGTGCCAGCAGTGAAACGGGGGTCGGGAACACTGAAGCTTTCTTT
TRBJ1-2,NA,TRBD1,TRBV5-4,CASSQPATGNYGYTF,TGTGCCAGCAGCCAACCTGCGACAGGGAACTATGGCTACACCTTC
TRBJ1-1,few,TRBD1,TRBV19,CASRPGQGFGEAFF,TGTGCCAGTCGCCCGGGACAGGGGTTCGGTGAAGCTTTCTTT
TRBJ2-3,NA,TRBD2,TRBV4-1,CASSHPGRGLSTDTQYF,TGCGCCAGCAGCCACCCCGGGAGGGGACTAAGCACAGATACGCAGTATTTT
TRBJ2-3,few,NA,TRBV7-9,CASSGINTDTQYF,TGTGCCAGCTCAGGGATCAACACAGATACGCAGTATTTT
TRBJ1-6,NA,NA,TRBV7-9,CASSSDVGTYNSPLHF,TGTGCCAGCAGCTCCGACGTGGGCACCTATAATTCACCCCTCCACTTT
TRBJ1-6,NA,NA,TRBV6-2/TRBV6-3,CASSPGGPLHF,TGTGCCAGCAGCCCGGGGGGTCCCCTCCACTTT
TRBJ2-3,NA,NA,TRBV5-6,CASSLVGSGKSTDTQYF,TGTGCCAGCAGCTTGGTGGGGTCAGGGAAGAGCACAGATACGCAGTATTTT
TRBJ2-7,NA,NA,TRBV5-1,CASSLDRYSYEQYF,TGCGCCAGCAGCTTGGACAGGTACTCCTACGAGCAGTACTTC
TRBJ2-1,NA,NA,TRBV7-9,CASSRGTAQGEQFF,TGTGCCAGCAGCCGTGGGACCGCCCAGGGGGAGCAGTTCTTC
TRBJ1-1,NA,NA,TRBV12-3/TRBV12-4,CASSFRRAEAFF,TGTGCCAGCAGTTTTCGGCGGGCTGAAGCTTTCTTT
TRBJ1-4,NA,TRBD1,TRBV4-1,CASSKTGTGYEKLFF,TGCGCCAGCAGTAAGACCGGGACAGGGTACGAAAAACTGTTTTTT
TRBJ2-7,NA,NA,TRBV19,CASSIGTGPYEQYF,TGTGCCAGTAGTATAGGAACAGGCCCCTACGAGCAGTACTTC
TRBJ2-5,once,NA,TRBV21-1,CASSKESDRAETQYF,TGTGCCAGCAGCAAAGAGTCCGACAGGGCCGAGACCCAGTACTTC
TRBJ2-7,few,TRBD1,TRBV7-9,CASSSDRISIGRYEQYF,TGTGCCAGCAGCTCGGACAGGATCTCTATAGGTCGATACGAGCAGTACTTC
TRBJ1-6,NA,NA,TRBV12-3/TRBV12-4,CASRKQNSPLHF,TGTGCCAGCAGAAAACAGAATTCACCCCTCCACTTT
TRBJ1-3,NA,NA,TRBV10-2,CASSRQGGNTIYF,TGCGCTAGCAGCCGCCAGGGAGGAAACACCATATATTTT
TRBJ1-2,NA,NA,TRBV6-6,CASNEQGLLAIGYTF,TGTGCCAGCAATGAACAGGGATTGCTCGCAATTGGCTACACCTTC
TRBJ2-3,NA,NA,TRBV27,CASRVPYCTDTQYF,TGTGCCAGCAGGGTTCCCTATTGCACAGATACGCAGTATTTT
TRBJ1-2,once,TRBD1,TRBV5-1,CASSLEPGTGTYGYTF,TGCGCCAGCAGCTTGGAACCCGGGACAGGGACCTATGGCTACACCTTC
TRBJ2-7,NA,NA,TRBV9,CASSVQGREQYF,TGTGCCAGCAGCGTACAGGGTCGCGAGCAGTACTTC
TRBJ1-5,NA,TRBD1,TRBV19,CASNGQAASNQPQHF,TGTGCCAGTAACGGACAGGCTGCTAGCAATCAGCCCCAGCATTTT
TRBJ1-2,NA,NA,TRBV5-6,CASSPEGARGYTF,TGTGCCAGCAGCCCCGAGGGCGCCCGTGGCTACACCTTC
TRBJ1-1,NA,NA,TRBV30,CAWSPGFYTEAFF,TGTGCCTGGAGTCCCGGGTTCTACACTGAAGCTTTCTTT
TRBJ2-5,NA,NA,TRBV9,CASSVRGFQETQYF,TGTGCCAGCAGCGTCCGGGGGTTCCAAGAGACCCAGTACTTC
TRBJ1-2,NA,NA,TRBV5-1,CASSPDTLTVSYGYTF,TGCGCCAGCAGCCCAGACACCTTGACAGTGTCCTATGGCTACACCTTC
TRBJ1-2,NA,NA,TRBV30,CAWSGPGPKGYGYTF,TGTGCCTGGAGCGGTCCGGGTCCCAAAGGCTATGGCTACACCTTC
TRBJ1-1,NA,NA,TRBV14,CASSQETRNTEAFF,TGTGCCAGCAGCCAAGAAACCAGGAACACTGAAGCTTTCTTT
TRBJ1-1,NA,NA,TRBV11-2,CASSLSGNTEAFF,TGTGCCAGCAGCCTCTCGGGGAACACTGAAGCTTTCTTT
TRBJ1-1,NA,NA,TRBV6-4,CASSAGEGAEAFF,TGTGCCAGCAGTGCCGGGGAGGGGGCTGAAGCTTTCTTT
TRBJ1-1,NA,NA,TRBV10-3,CAISEQANTEAFF,TGTGCCATCAGTGAGCAGGCGAACACTGAAGCTTTCTTT
TRBJ1-2,NA,NA,TRBV28,CASREAGAGDYGYTF,TGTGCCAGCAGAGAGGCGGGGGCCGGCGACTATGGCTACACCTTC
TRBJ2-5,NA,NA,TRBV7-7,CASSSGQQETQYF,TGTGCCAGCAGTTCAGGACAGCAAGAGACCCAGTACTTC
TRBJ2-7,NA,TRBD1,TRBV5-1,CASSLDLTHRDRKYEQYF,TGCGCCAGCAGCTTGGATTTAACCCACCGGGACAGGAAATACGAGCAGTACTTC
TRBJ1-4,NA,NA,TRBV10-3,CAISATKREKLFF,TGTGCCATCAGTGCCACGAAGAGAGAAAAACTGTTTTTT
TRBJ1-2,NA,TRBD1,TRBV5-4,CASSSGQEPNYGYTF,TGTGCCAGCAGCTCCGGACAGGAGCCCAACTATGGCTACACCTTC
TRBJ1-4,NA,NA,TRBV2,CASRLTGGYEKLFF,TGTGCCAGCAGGCTGACAGGCGGATATGAAAAACTGTTTTTT
TRBJ1-2,NA,NA,TRBV2,CASSREMGYGYTF,TGTGCCAGCAGTCGGGAAATGGGGTATGGCTACACCTTC
TRBJ1-3,NA,NA,TRBV6-5,CASSRGRGSGNTIYF,TGTGCCAGCAGCCGCGGACGGGGCTCTGGAAACACCATATATTTT
TRBJ1-5,NA,NA,TRBV3-1/TRBV3-2,CASSTQRPIFGHQPQHF,TGTGCCAGCAGCACGCAGCGTCCCATTTTTGGTCATCAGCCCCAGCATTTT
TRBJ1-2,NA,NA,TRBV5-1,CASSQQGYGYTF,TGCGCCAGCAGCCAACAGGGTTACGGCTACACCTTC
TRBJ2-2,NA,NA,TRBV5-6,CASSLFGQVNTGELFF,TGTGCCAGCAGCTTGTTTGGGCAGGTAAACACCGGGGAGCTGTTTTTT